The clone carrying this T cell receptor beta chain has at least ten counts. What it binds is unknown. This entry belongs to a study of response to subunit inactivated influenza vaccine. General study results and limits: Authors suggested each seasonal influenza vaccination recruits few new T cells.

MiXCR was run by TCRdb on the RT-PCR reads, yielding one entry per CDR3 protein. This sample has hundreds of thousands of distinct CDR3 sequences; less than 10% occur once, and the top ten carry 10% to 15%. This receptor was taken from a man between 50 and 75 years old who received an inactivated influenza vaccine. The input for sequencing was PBMCs from blood, taken about 24 months after vaccination.

Here the CDR3 reads CASRTGWTEAFF. The CDR3 coding sequence is TGTGCCAGCAGGACAGGGTGGACTGAAGCTTTCTTT. This chain connects TRBV6-5 to TRBJ1-1, with TRBD1 matching 7 bases. CDR3 length equals 12 residues. In germline, CDR1 is MNHEY, CDR2 SVGAGI. The J segment lost 5 bases and the V segment lost 6 bases, leaving 3 bases of the junction unmatched.